These 30 T cell receptor beta chains came from one sample sequenced in a study of blood T cell repertoires in COVID-19. Sequencing was performed with immunoSEQ multiplex PCR; in TCRdb, only in-frame clones are kept and a portion is missing. The sample lists about 190,000 clones, 87% occurring once. The sequenced sample consisted of peripheral blood. The source is a man between 60 and 70 years old with active or convalescent COVID-19.

The chain combines TRBV6-4 with TRBJ1-3, with 7 bases identical to TRBD1. Germline CDR1 MRHNA, CDR2 SNTAGT. The CDR3 length is 16 residues. With V trimmed by 4 bases and J by 0 bases, 6 bases remained unmatched. CDR3 sequence reads: CASSARGQLSGNTIYF. The CDR3 DNA follows: TGTGCCAGCAGTGCCCGGGGACAGCTCTCTGGAAACACCATATATTTT.

The CDR3 DNA follows: TGTGCCAGCAGCCTCACAGGTACCGACAATGAGCAGTTCTTC. This encodes CASSLTGTDNEQFF. The rearrangement joins TRBV7-9 to TRBJ2-1; tentatively, D is TRBD1 (5 bases). The germline gives CDR1 SEHNR, CDR2 FQNEAQ (reference sequence). V shed 5 bases and J shed 5 bases, with 13 bases lying between them. The CDR3 has 14 amino acids. The whole variable domain, filled in from reference TRBV7-9 and TRBJ2-1, reads DTGVSQNPRHKITKRGQNVTFRCDPISEHNRLYWYRQTLGQGPEFLTYFQNEAQLEKSRLLSDRFSAERPKGSFSTLEIQRTEQGDSAMYLCASSLTGTDNEQFFGPGTRLTVL.

V is TRBV11-2 and J is TRBJ2-7, with D uncertain. V lost 1 base and J 3 bases, leaving 13 bases between the germline ends. Germline-derived CDR1 and CDR2 are SGHAT and FQNNGV. The CDR3 totals 15 residues. The CDR3 DNA reads as TGTGCCAGCAGCTTAGGCTCCCTCGCGGTCTACGAGCAGTACTTC. Translating gives CASSLGSLAVYEQYF.

This clone has just one count. This chain links TRBV7-8 with TRBJ2-5; D possibly corresponds to TRBD1 (5 bases). Germline lookup yields CDR1 SGHVS and CDR2 FQNEAQ. This CDR3 comprises 15 residues. V was clipped by 1 base and J by 2 bases, with 11 bases between them. The CDR3 nucleotides read TGTGCCAGCAGCTTAGGCAGGGTCACACAAGAGACCCAGTACTTC. This sequence encodes CASSLGRVTQETQYF.

This chain joins TRBV5-1 and TRBJ2-2; 9 nucleotides align to TRBD2. The J segment lost 6 bases and the V segment lost 4 bases, leaving 4 bases of the junction unmatched. The CDR3 consists of 14 residues. The germline V gene has CDR1 SGHRS and CDR2 YFSETQ. The CDR3 DNA sequence: TGCGCCAGCAGCACGACTAGCGGTTCCGGGGAGCTGTTTTTT. Encoded protein: CASSTTSGSGELFF.

The chain has TRBV6-5 and TRBJ1-1; a possible D gene is TRBD1 (5 bases). Germline V gene lookup returns CDR1 MNHEY and CDR2 SVGAGI. This CDR3 spans 14 amino acids. V gave up 7 bases and J gave up 5 bases, with 17 bases separating them. CDR3 amino acids: CASTPLTGETEAFF. The CDR3, as DNA: TGTGCCAGCACCCCGCTTACGGGGGAAACTGAAGCTTTCTTT.

The genes are TRBV15 and TRBJ2-7; the match to TRBD1 covers 7 bases. V shed 0 bases, J shed 5 bases, and the junction held 7 bases outside the gene matches. The CDR3 runs to 15 residues. CDR1 and CDR2 from the germline V gene are LNHNV and YYDKDF (reference sequence). The CDR3 DNA reads TGTGCCACCAGCAGAGATAGAGGGGGCCTGAACGAGCAGTACTTC. Its protein is CATSRDRGGLNEQYF. Full variable domain (outside the CDR3, taken from reference TRBV15 and TRBJ2-7): DAMVIQNPRYQVTQFGKPVTLSCSQTLNHNVMYWYQQKSSQAPKLLFHYYDKDFNNEADTPDNFQSRRPNTSFCFLDIRSPGLGDTAMYLCATSRDRGGLNEQYFGPGTRLTVT.

The gene calls are TRBV3-1 (or the pseudogene TRBV3-2) and TRBJ2-3, with 12 bases that match TRBD2. J was trimmed by 5 bases and V by 4 bases; bases with no gene match: 7. Germline assignment: CDR1 LGHDT and CDR2 YNNKEL (reference sequence). This CDR3 spans 16 amino acids. The CDR3 DNA reads as TGTGCCAGCAGCCCCTGGACTAGCGGGGAAGTAGATACGCAGTATTTT. Translating gives CASSPWTSGEVDTQYF.

The chain links TRBV5-5 to TRBJ2-5; possible D gene TRBD2, 5 bases. V lost 0 bases and J 3 bases, leaving 12 bases between the germline ends. CDR1 and CDR2 (germline): SGHKS, YYEKEE (reference sequence). CDR3 length: 15 residues. CDR3 loop: CASSLAPSSEETQYF. CDR3 DNA: TGTGCCAGCAGCTTGGCGCCGAGTAGCGAAGAGACCCAGTACTTC.

This chain uses TRBV2 with TRBJ2-1, with D perhaps TRBD2 (6 bases). V was clipped by 5 bases and J by 4 bases, with 15 bases between them. The germline CDR1 and CDR2 sequences are SNHLY and FYNNEI. This CDR3 is built from 15 residues. CDR3 in amino acids: CASSSGSRKYNEQFF. DNA for the CDR3: TGTGCCAGCAGTTCCGGGAGCCGTAAGTACAATGAGCAGTTCTTC. The entire variable domain, with the rest obtained from reference TRBV2 and TRBJ2-1, is as follows: EPEVTQTPSHQVTQMGQEVILRCVPISNHLYFYWYRQILGQKVEFLVSFYNNEISEKSEIFDDQFSVERPDGSNFTLKIRSTKLEDSAMYFCASSSGSRKYNEQFFGPGTRLTVL.

The chain carries TRBV7-3 and TRBJ2-7, with a possible D match to TRBD2 (6 bases). This CDR3 has 13 residues. Germline values: CDR1 SGHTA, CDR2 FQGTGA. V was shortened by 5 bases and J by 5 bases, with 13 bases between the two germline ends. DNA of the CDR3: TGTGCCAGCAGCACCCAAGGAGGGGACGAGCAGTACTTC. Protein product: CASSTQGGDEQYF. The variable domain in full, with the rest retrieved from reference TRBV7-3 and TRBJ2-7, is GAGVSQTPSNKVTEKGKYVELRCDPISGHTALYWYRQSLGQGPEFLIYFQGTGAADDSGLPNDRFFAVRPEGSVSTLKIQRTERGDSAVYLCASSTQGGDEQYFGPGTRLTVT.

CDR3 DNA: TGTGCTAGTGGTTTGGTACTGGGGACTAGCGGGAACTCCTACGAGCAGTACTTC. The encoded protein is CASGLVLGTSGNSYEQYF. The rearrangement uses TRBV12-5 and TRBJ2-7; 13 nucleotides align to TRBD2. Germline lookup yields CDR1 LGHNT and CDR2 FRNRAP. This CDR3 has 18 amino acids. V lost 0 bases, J lost 0 bases, and 5 bases stayed unmatched.

The rearrangement uses TRBV27 and TRBJ1-1; D gene uncertain. The CDR3 runs to 12 residues. V was pared by 5 bases and J by 1 base, with 5 bases between. Germline V gene lookup returns CDR1 MNHEY and CDR2 SMNVEV (reference sequence). CDR3 bases: TGTGCCAGCAGTCCGTGGAACACTGAAGCTTTCTTT. Encoded protein: CASSPWNTEAFF.

This clone appeared once. The chain uses TRBV6-1 and TRBJ2-7; no clear D. V lost 3 bases and J lost 2, with 26 bases in between. CDR1 and CDR2 from the germline V gene are MNHNS and SASEGT. There are 19 residues in the CDR3. In nucleotides, the CDR3 is TGTGCCAGCAGTGACAAGATCGCCACATCCTTACAGCAGCCCTACGAGCAGTACTTC. Amino acids: CASSDKIATSLQQPYEQYF.

The chain employs TRBV30 and TRBJ1-1; 7 bases line up with TRBD1. In germline, CDR1 is GTSNPN, CDR2 SVGIG (reference sequence). The CDR3 loop spans 15 amino acids. Losses at the gene ends were 4 bases for V and 1 base for J; bases not matched to a gene: 9. The CDR3 DNA reads as TGTGCCTGGATATCAGGCGGGACAGAGAACACTGAAGCTTTCTTT. Translation: CAWISGGTENTEAFF.

V is TRBV19 and J is TRBJ1-4, with TRBD1 matching 11 bases. The CDR3 runs to 15 residues. V gave up 5 bases and J gave up 5 bases; unmatched junction bases: 4. In germline, CDR1 is LNHDA, CDR2 SQIVND (reference sequence). The CDR3 coding sequence is TGTGCCAGTAGTGACCGGGACAGGGGGAATGAAAAACTGTTTTTT. It specifies CASSDRDRGNEKLFF. Using reference TRBV19 and TRBJ1-4 for the parts outside the CDR3, the full variable domain is DGGITQSPKYLFRKEGQNVTLSCEQNLNHDAMYWYRQDPGQGLRLIYYSQIVNDFQKGDIAEGYSVSREKKESFPLTVTSAQKNPTAFYLCASSDRDRGNEKLFFGSGTQLSVL.

This clone was recorded a few times. The chain combines TRBV18 with TRBJ1-2; D not certain. The CDR3 covers 14 residues. Trimming removed 0 bases from V and 5 bases from J, with 10 bases in between. The germline CDR1 and CDR2 sequences are KGHSH and LQKENI. The chain's CDR3 is CASSPPRDGYGYTF. Written as DNA, the CDR3 is TGTGCCAGCTCACCACCCCGGGATGGATATGGCTACACCTTC.

In its sample, this clone was seen once. The chain has TRBV3-1 (or the pseudogene TRBV3-2) and TRBJ2-7; D is unclear. The CDR3 runs to 13 residues. Germline V gene data show CDR1 as LGHDT and CDR2 as YNNKEL (reference sequence). V was cut by 3 bases and J by 4 bases, with 10 bases left in between. The CDR3 loop is CASSHGNGYEQYF. For the CDR3, the DNA is TGTGCCAGCAGCCATGGTAACGGTTACGAGCAGTACTTC.

This sequence joins TRBV5-5 and TRBJ2-1; TRBD2 matches 7 bases. CDR3 length equals 14 residues. Losses at the gene ends were 1 base for V and 6 bases for J; bases not matched to a gene: 4. The germline V gene has CDR1 SGHKS and CDR2 YYEKEE (reference sequence). The CDR3 DNA reads as TGTGCCAGCAGCTTGTTGACGGGGGGCAATGAGCAGTTCTTC. It is translated as CASSLLTGGNEQFF.

J is TRBJ1-5 and V is TRBV20-1; 9 nucleotides line up with TRBD1. Per the germline V gene, CDR1 is DFQATT and CDR2 is SNEGSKA (reference sequence). The CDR3 runs to 14 residues. J lost 1 base, V lost 3 bases, and 1 base had no gene match. CDR3 sequence (DNA): TGCAGTGCTAGTACAGGGGGCAGCAATCAGCCCCAGCATTTT. This translates into CSASTGGSNQPQHF.

The chain carries TRBV4-1 and TRBJ1-4; D gene ambiguous. The CDR3 consists of 15 residues. Germline V gives CDR1 MGHRA, CDR2 YSYEKL. V was trimmed by 4 bases and J by 0 bases, leaving 9 bases between them. CDR3 coding DNA: TGCGCCAGCAGCCGAGATCAGGCAACTAATGAAAAACTGTTTTTT. This codes for CASSRDQATNEKLFF.

The rearrangement links TRBV3-1 (or the pseudogene TRBV3-2) to TRBJ1-5; no clear D. The length of the CDR3 is 13 residues. Germline V gives CDR1 LGHDT, CDR2 YNNKEL (reference sequence). The ends were cut back, 4 bases at V and 10 bases at J, with 14 bases in the middle. The CDR3 reads CASSPVGGEPQHF. The CDR3 region has the DNA TGTGCCAGCAGCCCGGTGGGAGGCGAACCCCAGCATTTT.

CDR3 DNA: TGCGCCAGCAGCACTGGACAGAACTCTGGAAACACCATATATTTT. As protein: CASSTGQNSGNTIYF. The chain recombines TRBV5-1 with TRBJ1-3; possibly TRBD1 for D (6 bases). Germline-derived CDR1 and CDR2 are SGHRS and YFSETQ. The CDR3 runs to 15 residues. V lost 4 bases, J lost 0 bases, and 11 bases lay in between.

The gene calls are TRBV10-3 and TRBJ1-1; weak D call: TRBD1 (5 bases). The CDR3 is made up of 14 amino acids. Germline CDR1 and CDR2: ENHRY and SYGVKD. With 1 base removed from V and 4 bases from J, the gap between germline ends came to 10 bases. The CDR3 DNA sequence: TGTGCCATCAGTGAGTTAGGGACTGGCACTGAAGCTTTCTTT. The encoded protein is CAISELGTGTEAFF.

This clone showed up just a few times. This rearrangement joins TRBV4-1 to TRBJ2-7, with 7 bases matching TRBD2. There are 18 residues in the CDR3. Germline-derived CDR1 and CDR2 are MGHRA and YSYEKL. V dropped 1 base and J dropped 3; count of bases not matched to a gene: 15. The DNA for the CDR3 is TGCGCCAGCAGCCAAGTGAAGGGAGGGAGGGGTAAGGGCTACGAGCAGTACTTC. This gives the protein CASSQVKGGRGKGYEQYF.

V usage is TRBV5-6 and J usage is TRBJ1-2; TRBD1 aligns across 10 bases. V was clipped by 2 bases and J by 6 bases; unmatched bases: 10. CDR3 length: 16 residues. CDR1 SGHDT and CDR2 YYEEEE come from the germline V gene. The DNA for the CDR3 is TGTGCCAGCAGCTTATCTATGACAGGGGGCGCGAATGGCTACACCTTC. Translating it yields CASSLSMTGGANGYTF.

The chain couples TRBV19 to TRBJ1-3; TRBD1 agrees at 10 bases. Unmatched junction bases numbered 6, after V lost 4 bases and J lost 3 bases. CDR1 LNHDA and CDR2 SQIVND come from the germline V gene (reference sequence). This CDR3 is built from 16 residues. The CDR3 protein is CASSRGQGRFGNTIYF. As DNA, the CDR3 is TGTGCCAGTAGTAGGGGACAGGGGAGGTTTGGAAACACCATATATTTT.

The rearrangement links TRBV11-3 to TRBJ2-1; 8 bases are shared with TRBD2. CDR3 length: 14 residues. V dropped 0 bases and J dropped 10; count of bases not matched to a gene: 5. CDR1 and CDR2 (germline): SGHNT, YENEEA. CDR3 in amino acids: CASSLDMGGGEQFF. DNA of the CDR3: TGTGCCAGCAGCTTAGATATGGGCGGGGGGGAGCAGTTCTTC.

The table lists this clone with a few counts. V is TRBV6-4 and J is TRBJ1-4, with no clear D. This CDR3 has 19 residues. Between the trimmed V and J ends, which lost 9 bases and 0 bases, there was a span of 26 bases. Germline V gene sequence: CDR1 MRHNA, CDR2 SNTAGT. The DNA for the CDR3 is TGTGCCAGTGGTCAGAGAGGTCCTGATTTAATTGCAACTAATGAAAAACTGTTTTTT. Residues: CASGQRGPDLIATNEKLFF.

As concerns this clone: A read error is possible here, since a much larger clone lies one base away. The genes are TRBV6-1 and TRBJ1-2, with 9 bases fitting TRBD1. The CDR3 contains 14 residues. Germline-derived CDR1 and CDR2 are MNHNS and SASEGT. After removal of 2 bases from V and 5 bases from J, the junction contained 3 bases not matched to a gene. CDR3 nucleotides: TGTGCCAGCAGTGAATCGGGACAGGGATATGGCTACACCTTC. Its translation: CASSESGQGYGYTF.